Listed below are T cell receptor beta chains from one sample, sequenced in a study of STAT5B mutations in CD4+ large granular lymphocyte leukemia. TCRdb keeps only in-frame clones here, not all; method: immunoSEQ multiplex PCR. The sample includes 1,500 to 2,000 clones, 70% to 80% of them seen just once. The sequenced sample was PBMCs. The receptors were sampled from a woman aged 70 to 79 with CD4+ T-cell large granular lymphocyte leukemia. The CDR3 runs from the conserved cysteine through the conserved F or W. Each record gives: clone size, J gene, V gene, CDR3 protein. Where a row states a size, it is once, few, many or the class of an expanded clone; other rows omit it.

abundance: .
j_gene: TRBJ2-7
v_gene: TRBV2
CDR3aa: CASSPVGGAQYF

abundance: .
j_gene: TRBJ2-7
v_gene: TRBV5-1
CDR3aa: CASSLGPGDLYEQYF

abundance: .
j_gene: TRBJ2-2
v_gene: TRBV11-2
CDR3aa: CASSLARTSGRAGELFF

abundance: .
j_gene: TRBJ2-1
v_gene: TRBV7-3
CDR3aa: CASGGEGYNEQFF

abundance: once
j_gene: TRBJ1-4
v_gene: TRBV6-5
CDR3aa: CASGKTGPNEKLFF

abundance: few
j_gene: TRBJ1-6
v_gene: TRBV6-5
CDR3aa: CASRAGNSPLHF

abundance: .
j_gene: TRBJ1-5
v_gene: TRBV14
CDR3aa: CASSQDPGDRAYSNQPQHF

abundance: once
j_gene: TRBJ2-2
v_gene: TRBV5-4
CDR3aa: CASSLDSTGELFF

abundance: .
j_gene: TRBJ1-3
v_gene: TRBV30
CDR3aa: CACWTYSGNTIYF

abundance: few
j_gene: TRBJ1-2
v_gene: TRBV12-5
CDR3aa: CASGLVDRDGLYGYTF

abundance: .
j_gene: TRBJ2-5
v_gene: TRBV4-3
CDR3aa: CASSQGRTGGTQYF

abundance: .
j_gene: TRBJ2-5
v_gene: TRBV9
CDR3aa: CASSGQGFETQYF

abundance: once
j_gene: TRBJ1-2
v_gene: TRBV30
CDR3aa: CAWRVNYGYTF

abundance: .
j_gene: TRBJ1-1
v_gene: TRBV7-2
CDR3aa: CASSLTRTGITEAFF

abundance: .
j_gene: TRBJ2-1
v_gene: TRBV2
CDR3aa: CASRLAGSYNEQFF

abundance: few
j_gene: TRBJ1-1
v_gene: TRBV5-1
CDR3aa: CASSWSGGNTEAFF